This T cell receptor beta chain was sequenced for a study of blood T cell repertoires in COVID-19. Across the whole study: Acute-phase and convalescent COVID-19 samples originated in the United States, Italy and Spain. Nucleic acid was either cDNA or gDNA, and it came from T cells, B-cell-depleted T cells, or PBMCs.

The CDR3 extends over 13 amino acids. Germline V lookup: CDR1 SGHTA, CDR2 FQGNSA. V gave up 5 bases and J gave up 0 bases, with 8 bases separating them. Profiling relied on immunoSEQ multiplex PCR, and the TCRdb table lists in-frame clones only, not all of them. The sample contains roughly 250,000 clones, around four fifths of which appear only once. Cohort placement rested on clinical history that participants reported themselves. The TCR sequence derives from a woman aged 35 to 49 who had been exposed to COVID-19. Sequencing was performed on PBMCs or T cells enriched from blood (not recorded which). The V gene is TRBV7-2, the J gene TRBJ2-7; D unclear. The CDR3 region has the DNA TGTGCCAGCAGCGAAAGAGGCTCCTACGAGCAGTACTTC. This sequence encodes CASSERGSYEQYF.